The clone carrying this TCR beta chain came up a few times. The antigen is unknown. This sample was taken from a study of T-cell memory formation after mild COVID-19. About the study: Most TCR clusters belonged to a single donor. Study-wide findings and caveats: Memory cells collected pre-infection included some clones that later responded, suggesting cross-reactive memory joined.

TCRdb called the 5' RACE reads again in MiXCR, with one record for every CDR3 protein. The sample holds 150,000 to 200,000 distinct CDR3 sequences, 11% seen once. This clonotype was obtained from a man younger than 35 who had mild COVID-19 (a few samples of this study predate the infection). Cell type and time point are not known. Source material: PBMCs or a T cell subset sorted from them (not recorded which).

DNA for the CDR3: TGCGCCAGCAGCCCCGAGAGGTTTAGCACTGAAGCTTTCTTT. This translates into CASSPERFSTEAFF. This sequence joins TRBV4-1 and TRBJ1-1; D gene uncertain. Deletions cut 4 bases from V and 4 bases from J, with 13 bases between. Looked up from germline, CDR1 is MGHRA and CDR2 is YSYEKL. The CDR3 has 14 amino acids.